This entry lists 17 T cell receptor beta chains sequenced from one sample in a study of post-analysis software for immune sequencing data. Study results and limitations: TRBV5-6, TRBV5-1 and TRBV20-1 were among about 5 TRBV segments more frequent in patients than controls.

These receptors have no identified antigens. Every TCR beta cDNA library bore unique molecular identifiers. TCRdb independently ran MiXCR on the PCR reads; one entry per CDR3 protein. The repertoire holds 650,000 to 850,000 distinct CDR3 sequences, with about half as singletons. The sample was blood. The source is a girl aged 10-17 years with multiple sclerosis.

Only a few counts were recorded for this clonotype. The gene calls are TRBV11-2 and TRBJ1-2; possibly TRBD1 for D (5 bases). This CDR3 region has 14 residues. Trimming left V 0 bases short and J 7 bases short, with 12 bases between. CDR1 is SGHAT, CDR2 FQNNGV, per germline. CDR3 protein: CASSLDLGRVGYTF. Here the CDR3 DNA reads TGTGCCAGCAGCTTAGATCTGGGCAGGGTTGGCTACACCTTC.

This chain uses TRBV5-1 with TRBJ1-6, with D uncertain. Germline V gene sequence: CDR1 SGHRS, CDR2 YFSETQ. Trimming removed 4 bases from V and 6 bases from J, with 14 bases in between. This CDR3 contains 15 residues. The CDR3 bases are TGCGCCAGCAGCCCGAGGGTCCGGGGTAATTCACCCCTCCACTTT. As protein: CASSPRVRGNSPLHF.

This clonotype was seen a handful of times. The V and J genes are TRBV4-3 and TRBJ1-2; 7 bases align to TRBD1. Germline CDR1 and CDR2: LGHNA and YSLEER. The CDR3 spans 14 residues. J was trimmed by 4 bases and V by 0 bases; bases with no gene match: 2. DNA of the CDR3: TGCGCCAGCAGCCAAGATACAGGGGCCTATGGCTACACCTTC. This translates into CASSQDTGAYGYTF.

This chain links TRBV11-2 with TRBJ2-7; the match to TRBD2 covers 8 bases. The DNA end is more similar to TRBJ2-5, so the J call may be wrong. The CDR3 runs to 16 residues. The germline V gene has CDR1 SGHAT and CDR2 FQNNGV. DNA for the CDR3: TGTGCCGTTCGGGGGCGTTTAACGGGAGGGCGAGAGACCCAGTACTTC. This sequence encodes CAVRGRLTGGRETQYF.

This chain's CDR3 is CASSLDRGQYEQYF. The CDR3 DNA is TGTGCCAGCAGTTTGGACAGGGGGCAGTACGAGCAGTACTTC. This sequence joins TRBV27 and TRBJ2-7; 11 nucleotides match TRBD1. The CDR3 covers 14 residues. The germline V gene has CDR1 MNHEY and CDR2 SMNVEV (reference sequence). V gave up 3 bases and J gave up 4 bases; unmatched junction bases: 2.

The V and J genes are TRBV4-1 and TRBJ2-1, with 12 bases lining up with TRBD2. The CDR3 totals 18 residues. Germline CDR1 MGHRA, CDR2 YSYEKL. Germline trimming cut 1 base from V and 6 bases from J; bases unmatched to any gene: 10. CDR3 DNA sequence: TGCGCCAGCAGCCAAGGGACTAGCGGGACCTCCTATGGCAATGAGCAGTTCTTC. It translates to CASSQGTSGTSYGNEQFF.

CDR3 loop: CASSQDRGRGQPQHF. The CDR3 DNA sequence: TGCGCCAGCAGCCAAGACCGTGGCAGAGGACAGCCCCAGCATTTT. The rearrangement links TRBV4-3 to TRBJ1-5; D not certain. This CDR3 comprises 15 residues. CDR1 LGHNA and CDR2 YSLEER come from the germline V gene. Trimming left V 0 bases short and J 7 bases short, with 13 bases between.

The gene calls are TRBV18 and TRBJ2-1; D assignment may be TRBD1 or TRBD2 (5 bases each). There are 15 residues in the CDR3. Trimming removed 3 bases from V and 5 bases from J, with 14 bases in between. The germline V gene has CDR1 KGHSH and CDR2 LQKENI. This chain's CDR3 is CASSPGGAGDNEQFF. The CDR3 region has the DNA TGTGCCAGCTCACCTGGGGGAGCCGGTGACAATGAGCAGTTCTTC.

This clonotype was counted only a few times. The chain recombines TRBV12-3 or TRBV12-4 with TRBJ2-7; TRBD1 is a possible D gene (6 bases). Trimming shortened V by 5 bases and J by 3 bases, and 11 bases separated the two germline ends. This CDR3 spans 13 amino acids. CDR3: CASSRRGNYEQYF. The CDR3 coding sequence is TGTGCCAGCAGTAGAAGGGGGAACTACGAGCAGTACTTC.

This clonotype was counted between two and nine times. This chain links TRBV11-1 with TRBJ2-6; 11 positions agree with TRBD1. V was clipped by 4 bases and J by 2 bases; unmatched bases: 4. The CDR3 contains 17 residues. Per germline, CDR1 SGHAT and CDR2 FQDESV (reference sequence). The DNA for the CDR3 is TGTGCCAGCAGCTCCGTGGACAGGGGGCCTGGGGCCAACGTCCTGACTTTC. This encodes CASSSVDRGPGANVLTF.

This clonotype has a handful of counts. The chain has TRBV12-3 or TRBV12-4 and TRBJ1-2; D possibly corresponds to TRBD1 (6 bases). Trimming shortened V by 1 base and J by 7 bases, and 7 bases separated the two germline ends. The CDR3 contains 12 residues. The chain's CDR3 is CASSLGTAGYTF. DNA for the CDR3: TGTGCCAGCAGTTTAGGGACAGCTGGCTACACCTTC.

CDR3 in DNA: TGCGCCAGCAGCGTGGGACAGGGGGCGATTAAAGAGCAGTTCTTC. Protein product: CASSVGQGAIKEQFF. The chain links TRBV5-1 to TRBJ2-1; 12 nucleotides line up with TRBD1. The J segment lost 10 bases and the V segment lost 4 bases, leaving 9 bases of the junction unmatched. Germline CDR1 SGHRS, CDR2 YFSETQ. The length of the CDR3 is 15 residues.

The chain has TRBV12-3 or TRBV12-4 and TRBJ1-1; D unclear. This CDR3 is built from 14 residues. V lost 5 bases and J 1 base, leaving 11 bases between the germline ends. CDR3 protein: CASSPTGQNTEAFF. The CDR3 DNA reads TGTGCCAGCAGTCCTACGGGTCAGAACACTGAAGCTTTCTTT.

This clonotype was picked up a small number of times. This chain links TRBV10-3 with TRBJ1-1, with D perhaps TRBD1 (5 bases). CDR1 is ENHRY, CDR2 SYGVKD, per germline. CDR3 size: 17 residues. V was pared by 0 bases and J by 1 base, with 15 bases between. CDR3 amino acids: CAISESGTARKNTEAFF. DNA for the CDR3: TGTGCCATCAGTGAGTCGGGGACCGCTCGCAAGAACACTGAAGCTTTCTTT.

The chain employs TRBV2 and TRBJ2-2, with D hard to call. This CDR3 is 15 amino acids long. The V and J ends lost 4 bases and 0 bases respectively, with 9 bases between them. Looked up from germline, CDR1 is SNHLY and CDR2 is FYNNEI. The CDR3 nucleotides read TGTGCCAGCAGTGCTGGACGGTCGAACACCGGGGAGCTGTTTTTT. It specifies CASSAGRSNTGELFF.

This rearrangement joins TRBV7-9 to TRBJ1-4; 9 nucleotides agree with TRBD1. V lost 6 bases and J lost 8; bases outside the gene matches: 7. The germline V gene has CDR1 SEHNR and CDR2 FQNEAQ (reference sequence). The length of the CDR3 is 14 residues. CDR3 nucleotides: TGTGCCAGCAGGGGACAGGGCCGAAGAGAAAAACTGTTTTTT. This codes for CASRGQGRREKLFF.

This clonotype was seen a handful of times. The chain carries TRBV27 and TRBJ1-2; maybe TRBD1 (6 bases). The CDR3 has 14 amino acids. Trimming stripped 3 bases from V and 4 bases from J, with 12 bases between. Per germline, CDR1 MNHEY and CDR2 SMNVEV (reference sequence). The CDR3 protein is CASSFTGTSYGYTF. The CDR3 nucleotides read TGTGCCAGCAGTTTCACCGGGACAAGCTATGGCTACACCTTC.